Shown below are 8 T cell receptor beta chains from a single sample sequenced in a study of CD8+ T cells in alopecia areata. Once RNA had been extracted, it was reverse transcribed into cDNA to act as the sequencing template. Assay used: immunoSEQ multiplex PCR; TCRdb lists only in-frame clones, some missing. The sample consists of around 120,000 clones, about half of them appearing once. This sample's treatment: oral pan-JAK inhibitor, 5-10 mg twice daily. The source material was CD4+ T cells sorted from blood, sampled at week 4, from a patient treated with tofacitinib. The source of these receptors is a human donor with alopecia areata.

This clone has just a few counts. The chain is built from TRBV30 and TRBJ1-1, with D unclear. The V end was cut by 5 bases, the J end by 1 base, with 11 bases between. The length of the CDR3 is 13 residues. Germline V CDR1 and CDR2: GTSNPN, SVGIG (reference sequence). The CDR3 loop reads CAWGQSANTEAFF. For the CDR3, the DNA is TGTGCCTGGGGCCAGTCCGCGAACACTGAAGCTTTCTTT.

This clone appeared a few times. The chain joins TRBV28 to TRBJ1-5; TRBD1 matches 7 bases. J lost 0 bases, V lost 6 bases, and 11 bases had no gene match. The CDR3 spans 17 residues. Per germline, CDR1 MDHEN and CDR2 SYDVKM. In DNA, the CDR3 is TGTGCCAGCAGGCCGACAGGGCTTATTTATAGCAATCAGCCCCAGCATTTT. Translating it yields CASRPTGLIYSNQPQHF.

The CDR3 region has the DNA TGTGCCAGCAGTTCAGATACGCAGTATTTT. This sequence encodes CASSSDTQYF. This chain connects TRBV6-8 to TRBJ2-3; D not certain. Trimming removed 4 bases at V and 4 bases at J, with 0 bases between. The CDR3 loop spans 10 amino acids. Germline CDR1 MNHGY, CDR2 SAAAGT.

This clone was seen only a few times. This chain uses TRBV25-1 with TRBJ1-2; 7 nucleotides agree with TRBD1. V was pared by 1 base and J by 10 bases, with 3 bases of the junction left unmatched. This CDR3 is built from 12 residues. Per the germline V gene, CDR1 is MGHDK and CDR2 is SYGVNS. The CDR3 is CASSEWTGPYTF. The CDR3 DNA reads TGTGCCAGCAGTGAATGGACAGGACCCTACACCTTC.

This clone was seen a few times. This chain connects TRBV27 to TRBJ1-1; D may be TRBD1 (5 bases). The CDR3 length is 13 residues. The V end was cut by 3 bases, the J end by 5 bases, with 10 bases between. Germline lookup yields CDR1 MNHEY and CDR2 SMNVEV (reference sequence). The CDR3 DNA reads TGTGCCAGCAGTTTCGCGGGGGGAACTGAAGCTTTCTTT. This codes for CASSFAGGTEAFF.

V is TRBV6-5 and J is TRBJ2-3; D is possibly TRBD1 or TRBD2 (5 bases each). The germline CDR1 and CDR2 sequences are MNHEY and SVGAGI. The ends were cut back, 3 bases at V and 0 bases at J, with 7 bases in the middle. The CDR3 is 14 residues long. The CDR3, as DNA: TGTGCCAGCAGTTATCGGGACAGCACAGATACGCAGTATTTT. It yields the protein CASSYRDSTDTQYF.

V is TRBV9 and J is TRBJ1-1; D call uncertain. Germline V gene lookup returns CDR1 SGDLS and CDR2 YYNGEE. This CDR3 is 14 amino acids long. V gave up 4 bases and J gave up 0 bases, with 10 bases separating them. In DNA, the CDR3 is TGTGCCAGCAGCCCGGAGATTGTGAACACTGAAGCTTTCTTT. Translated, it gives CASSPEIVNTEAFF.

In nucleotides, the CDR3 is TGTGCCGTCCGGGACAGGGTAGGCGAGCAGTACTTC. The encoded protein is CAVRDRVGEQYF. This chain joins TRBV30 and TRBJ2-7, with 9 bases identical to TRBD1. The CDR3 loop spans 12 amino acids. The germline CDR1 and CDR2 sequences are GTSNPN and SVGIG (reference sequence). V lost 8 bases, J lost 6 bases, and 8 bases stayed unmatched.